This paragraph reports one T cell receptor beta chain. Data came from immunoSEQ multiplex PCR; TCRdb stores just in-frame clones and leaves some out. Of about 93,000 clones listed, around 95% are singletons. This entry is derived from a study of technical replicates of blood from a few donors. The CDR3 is 16 amino acids. With 6 bases clipped from V and 4 bases from J, the junction kept 12 bases outside the gene matches. Germline-derived CDR1 and CDR2 are MNHNY and SVGAGI (reference sequence). The TCR comes from a human donor in good health. The source material was T cells isolated from PBMCs. This sequence joins TRBV6-6 and TRBJ2-1, with 7 nucleotides matching TRBD1. Here the CDR3 reads CASSSGTVPPYNEQFF. The CDR3 nucleotides read TGTGCCAGCAGCTCCGGGACAGTTCCCCCTTACAATGAGCAGTTCTTC.